The 2 T cell receptor beta chains presented below share a single source sample, sequenced in a study of control samples from healthy donors and cancer patients (TCRdb year 2020). Library creation used the immunoSEQ multiplex PCR assay. TCRdb's version of the immuneACCESS table is confined to in-frame rearrangements and falls short of the full clone set. An unresolved V gene accounts for under half of the shortfall where checked; the remainder is of unknown origin. The sample table records 150,000 to 200,000 clones; around 89% of these occur just once. Clones ranked in the top ten supply approximately 1.5% of the sample. Sequencing used blood. These receptors came from a woman in her forties or fifties in good health.

The rearrangement joins TRBV4-3 to TRBJ1-6; perhaps TRBD1 as D (5 bases). Trimming stripped 2 bases from V and 6 bases from J, with 8 bases between. This CDR3 spans 14 amino acids. The V gene's germline CDR1 is LGHNA and CDR2 YSLEER. The CDR3 region is CASSQRQFNSPLHF. In DNA form, the CDR3 reads TGCGCCAGCAGCCAACGACAGTTTAATTCACCCCTCCACTTT.

This clone is a singleton in its sample. The rearrangement links TRBV7-9 to TRBJ1-3; no clear D. CDR3 length: 13 amino acids. Deletions cut 2 bases from V and 4 bases from J, with 6 bases between. Germline values: CDR1 SEHNR, CDR2 FQNEAQ (reference sequence). DNA for the CDR3: TGTGCCAGCAGCTTATTTCCGGGAAACACCATATATTTT. This encodes CASSLFPGNTIYF.